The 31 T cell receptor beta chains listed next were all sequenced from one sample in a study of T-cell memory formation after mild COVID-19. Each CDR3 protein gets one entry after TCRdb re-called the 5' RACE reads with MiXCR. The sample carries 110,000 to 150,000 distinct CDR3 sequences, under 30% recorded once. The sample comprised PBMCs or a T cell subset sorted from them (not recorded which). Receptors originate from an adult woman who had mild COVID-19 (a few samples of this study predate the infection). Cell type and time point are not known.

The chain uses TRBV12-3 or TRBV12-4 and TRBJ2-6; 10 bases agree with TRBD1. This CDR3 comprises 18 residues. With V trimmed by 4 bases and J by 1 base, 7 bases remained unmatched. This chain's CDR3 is CASSSPGQGPSGANVLTF. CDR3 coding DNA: TGTGCCAGCAGTTCCCCGGGACAGGGGCCGTCTGGGGCCAACGTCCTGACTTTC.

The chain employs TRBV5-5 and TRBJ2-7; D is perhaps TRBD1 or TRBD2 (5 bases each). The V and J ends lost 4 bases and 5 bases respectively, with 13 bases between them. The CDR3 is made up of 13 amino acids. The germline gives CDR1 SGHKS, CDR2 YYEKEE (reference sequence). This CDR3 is CASSEGLIHEQYF. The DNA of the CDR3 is TGTGCCAGCAGCGAGGGGTTAATCCACGAGCAGTACTTC.

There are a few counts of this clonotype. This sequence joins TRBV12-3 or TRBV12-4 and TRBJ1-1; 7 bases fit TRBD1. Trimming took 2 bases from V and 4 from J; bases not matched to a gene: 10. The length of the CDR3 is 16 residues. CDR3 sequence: CASSLTTTQGPTEAFF. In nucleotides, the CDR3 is TGTGCCAGCAGTTTAACTACGACACAGGGGCCCACTGAAGCTTTCTTT.

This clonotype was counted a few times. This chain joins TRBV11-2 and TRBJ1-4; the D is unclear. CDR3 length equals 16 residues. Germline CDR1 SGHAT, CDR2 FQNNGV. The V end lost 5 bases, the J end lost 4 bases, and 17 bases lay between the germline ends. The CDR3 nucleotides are TGTGCCAGCAGCGTGATACACCCGCCCTATAATGAAAAACTGTTTTTT. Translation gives CASSVIHPPYNEKLFF.

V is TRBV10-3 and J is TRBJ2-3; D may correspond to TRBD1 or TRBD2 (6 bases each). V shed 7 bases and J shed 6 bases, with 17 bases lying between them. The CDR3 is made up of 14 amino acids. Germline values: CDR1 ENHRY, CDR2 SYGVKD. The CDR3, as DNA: TGTGCCATCACCCAAGGAGAGGGGGGTGATACGCAGTATTTT. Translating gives CAITQGEGGDTQYF.

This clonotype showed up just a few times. CDR3 nucleotides: TGTGCCAGCAGCCAAGTCCTGAACAATGAGCAGTTCTTC. Its protein product is CASSQVLNNEQFF. V is TRBV3-1 and J is TRBJ2-1; D uncertain. The CDR3 extends over 13 amino acids. Germline CDR1 is LGHDT and CDR2 is YNNKEL (reference sequence). V lost 1 base and J lost 5, with 6 bases in between.

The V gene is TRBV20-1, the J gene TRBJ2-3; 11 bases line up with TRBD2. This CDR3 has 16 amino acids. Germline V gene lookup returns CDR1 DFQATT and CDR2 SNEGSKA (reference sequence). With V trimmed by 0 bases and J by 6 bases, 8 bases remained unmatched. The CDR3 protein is CSARDPTSGSVDTQYF. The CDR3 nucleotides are TGCAGTGCTAGAGACCCAACTAGCGGGAGTGTGGATACGCAGTATTTT.

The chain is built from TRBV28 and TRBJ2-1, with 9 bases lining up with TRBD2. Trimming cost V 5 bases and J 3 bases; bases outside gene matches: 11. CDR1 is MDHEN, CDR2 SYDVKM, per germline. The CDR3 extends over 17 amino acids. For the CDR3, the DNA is TGTGCCAGCAGTGAAACCTTAGCGGGAGTGAGCTACAATGAGCAGTTCTTC. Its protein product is CASSETLAGVSYNEQFF.

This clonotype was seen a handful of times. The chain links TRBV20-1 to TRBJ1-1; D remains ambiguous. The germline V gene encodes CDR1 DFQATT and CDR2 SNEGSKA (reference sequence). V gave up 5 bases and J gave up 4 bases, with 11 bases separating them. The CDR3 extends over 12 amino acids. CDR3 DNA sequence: TGCAGTGCTGACCAGGTAACCACTGAAGCTTTCTTT. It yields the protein CSADQVTTEAFF.

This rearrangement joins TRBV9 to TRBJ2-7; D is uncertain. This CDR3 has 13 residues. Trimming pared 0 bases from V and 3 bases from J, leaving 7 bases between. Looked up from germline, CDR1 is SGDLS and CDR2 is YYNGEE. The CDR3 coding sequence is TGTGCCAGCAGCGTAGCCTTGGGCTACGAGCAGTACTTC. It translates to CASSVALGYEQYF.

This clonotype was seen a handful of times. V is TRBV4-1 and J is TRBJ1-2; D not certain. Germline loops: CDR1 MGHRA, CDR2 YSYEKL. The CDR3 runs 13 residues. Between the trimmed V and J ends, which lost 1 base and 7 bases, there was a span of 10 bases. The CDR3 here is CASSQVSGLGYTF. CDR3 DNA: TGCGCCAGCAGCCAAGTCAGCGGGCTTGGCTACACCTTC.

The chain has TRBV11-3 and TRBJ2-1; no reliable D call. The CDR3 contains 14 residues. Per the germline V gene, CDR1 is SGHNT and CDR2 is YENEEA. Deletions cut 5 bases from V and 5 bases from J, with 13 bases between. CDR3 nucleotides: TGTGCCAGCAGCCCCCGGCGCGGACACAATGAGCAGTTCTTC. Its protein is CASSPRRGHNEQFF.

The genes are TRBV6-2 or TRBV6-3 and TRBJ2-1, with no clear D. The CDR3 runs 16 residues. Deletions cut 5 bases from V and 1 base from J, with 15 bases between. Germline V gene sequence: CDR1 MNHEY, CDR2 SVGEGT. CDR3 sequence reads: CASSLGPPISYNEQFF. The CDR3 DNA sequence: TGTGCCAGCAGTCTCGGTCCACCGATTTCCTACAATGAGCAGTTCTTC.

The CDR3 loop is CATREGWTEAFF. CDR3 nucleotides: TGTGCCACAAGGGAGGGGTGGACTGAAGCTTTCTTT. The chain couples TRBV19 to TRBJ1-1; D perhaps matches TRBD1 (5 bases). The CDR3 runs 12 residues. Germline CDR1 is LNHDA and CDR2 is SQIVND (reference sequence). Trimming removed 10 bases from V and 5 bases from J, with 14 bases in between.

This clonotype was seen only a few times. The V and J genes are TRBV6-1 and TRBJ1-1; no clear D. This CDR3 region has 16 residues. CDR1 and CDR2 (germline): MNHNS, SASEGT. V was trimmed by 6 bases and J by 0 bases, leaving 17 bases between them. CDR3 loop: CASRDESGVLNTEAFF. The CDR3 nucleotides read TGTGCCAGCAGGGATGAGAGCGGGGTTTTGAACACTGAAGCTTTCTTT.

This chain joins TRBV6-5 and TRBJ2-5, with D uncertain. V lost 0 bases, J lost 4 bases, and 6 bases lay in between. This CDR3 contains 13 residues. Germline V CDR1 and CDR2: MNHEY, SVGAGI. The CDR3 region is CASSYSGPETQYF. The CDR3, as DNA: TGTGCCAGCAGTTACTCTGGCCCAGAGACCCAGTACTTC.

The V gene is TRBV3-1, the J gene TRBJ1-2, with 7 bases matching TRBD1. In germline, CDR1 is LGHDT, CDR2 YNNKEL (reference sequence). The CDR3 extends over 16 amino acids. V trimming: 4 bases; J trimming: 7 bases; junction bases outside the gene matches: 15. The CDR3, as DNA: TGTGCCAGCAGCCCCACGATGACGGACAGGATACTTGGCTACACCTTC. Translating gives CASSPTMTDRILGYTF. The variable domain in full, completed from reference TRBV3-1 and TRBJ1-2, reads DTAVSQTPKYLVTQMGNDKSIKCEQNLGHDTMYWYKQDSKKFLKIMFSYNNKELIINETVPNRFSPKSPDKAHLNLHINSLELGDSAVYFCASSPTMTDRILGYTFGSGTRLTVV.

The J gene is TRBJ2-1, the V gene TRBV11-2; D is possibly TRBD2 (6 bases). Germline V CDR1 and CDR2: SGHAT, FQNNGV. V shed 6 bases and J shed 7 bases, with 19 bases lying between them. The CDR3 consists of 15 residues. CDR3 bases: TGTGCCAGCAGTCCCTGGAGGGCCGCTAATAATGAGCAGTTCTTC. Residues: CASSPWRAANNEQFF.

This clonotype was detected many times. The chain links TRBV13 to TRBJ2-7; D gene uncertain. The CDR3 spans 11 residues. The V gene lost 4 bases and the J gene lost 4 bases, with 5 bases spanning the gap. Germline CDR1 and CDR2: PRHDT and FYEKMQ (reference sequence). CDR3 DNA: TGTGCCAGCAGCTCCGAGTACGAGCAGTACTTC. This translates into CASSSEYEQYF.

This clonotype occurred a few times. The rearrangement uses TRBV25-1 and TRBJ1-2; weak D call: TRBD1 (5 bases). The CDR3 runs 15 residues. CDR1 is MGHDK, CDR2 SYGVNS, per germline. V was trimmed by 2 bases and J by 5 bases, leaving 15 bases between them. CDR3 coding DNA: TGTGCCAGCAGTGAAGTAATCGGGGGATCGTATGGCTACACCTTC. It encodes CASSEVIGGSYGYTF.

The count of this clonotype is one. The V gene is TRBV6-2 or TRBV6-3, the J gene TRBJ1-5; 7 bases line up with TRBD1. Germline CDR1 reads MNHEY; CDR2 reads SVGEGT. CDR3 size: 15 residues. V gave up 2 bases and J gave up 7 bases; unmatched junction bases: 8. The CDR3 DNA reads TGTGCCAGCAGTTACCTCCAGGGGGTCGTGCAGCCCCAGCATTTT. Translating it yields CASSYLQGVVQPQHF.

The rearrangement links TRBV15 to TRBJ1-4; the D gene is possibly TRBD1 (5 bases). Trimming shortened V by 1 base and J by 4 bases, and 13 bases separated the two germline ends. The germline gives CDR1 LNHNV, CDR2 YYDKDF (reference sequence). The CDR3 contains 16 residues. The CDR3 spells CATSRVQGWGNEKLFF. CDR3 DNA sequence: TGTGCCACCAGCAGAGTCCAGGGTTGGGGTAATGAAAAACTGTTTTTT.

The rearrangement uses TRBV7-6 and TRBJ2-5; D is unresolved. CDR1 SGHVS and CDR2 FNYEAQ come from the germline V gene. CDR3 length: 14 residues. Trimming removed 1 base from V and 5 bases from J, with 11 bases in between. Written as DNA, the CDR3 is TGTGCCAGCAGCTTAGTGGCCCCTGATGAGACCCAGTACTTC. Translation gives CASSLVAPDETQYF.

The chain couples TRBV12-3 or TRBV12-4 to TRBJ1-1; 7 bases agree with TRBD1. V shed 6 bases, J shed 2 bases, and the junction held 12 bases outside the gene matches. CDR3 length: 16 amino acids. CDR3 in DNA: TGTGCCAGCAGCCCGCCCCGCCAGGGGGTTAACACTGAAGCTTTCTTT. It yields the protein CASSPPRQGVNTEAFF.

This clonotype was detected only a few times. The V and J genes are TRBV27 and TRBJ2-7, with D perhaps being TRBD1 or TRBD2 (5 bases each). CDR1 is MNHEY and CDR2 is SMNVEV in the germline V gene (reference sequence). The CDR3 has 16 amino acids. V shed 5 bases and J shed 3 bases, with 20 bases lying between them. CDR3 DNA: TGTGCCAGCAGTCTAGAGTCGATTCGGGACGGCTACGAGCAGTACTTC. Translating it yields CASSLESIRDGYEQYF.

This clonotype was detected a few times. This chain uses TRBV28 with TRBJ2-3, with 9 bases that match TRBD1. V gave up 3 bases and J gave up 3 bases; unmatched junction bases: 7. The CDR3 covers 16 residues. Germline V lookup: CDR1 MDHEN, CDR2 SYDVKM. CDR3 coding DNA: TGTGCCAGCAGTTTTTCTCCGGGGACAGGGACAGATACGCAGTATTTT. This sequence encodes CASSFSPGTGTDTQYF.

Here the CDR3 reads CASSWTGSYGYTF. CDR3 sequence (DNA): TGTGCCAGCAGTTGGACAGGGAGCTATGGCTACACCTTC. V gene TRBV12-3 or TRBV12-4 combines with J gene TRBJ1-2, with 8 bases identical to TRBD1. With 4 bases clipped from V and 4 bases from J, the junction kept 2 bases outside the gene matches. CDR3 length: 13 amino acids.

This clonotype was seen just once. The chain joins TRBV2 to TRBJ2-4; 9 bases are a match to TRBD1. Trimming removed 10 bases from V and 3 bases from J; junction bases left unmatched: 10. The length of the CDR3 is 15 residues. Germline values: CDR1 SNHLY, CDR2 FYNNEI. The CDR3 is CATLHRGQDKNIQYF. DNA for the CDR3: TGTGCCACATTACACAGGGGGCAGGACAAAAACATTCAGTACTTC.

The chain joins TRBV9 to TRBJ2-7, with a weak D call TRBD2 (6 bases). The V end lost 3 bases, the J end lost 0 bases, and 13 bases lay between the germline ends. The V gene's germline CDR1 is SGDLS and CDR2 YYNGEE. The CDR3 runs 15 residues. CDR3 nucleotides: TGTGCCAGCAGCGCGGGGGATTCTAGCTCCTACGAGCAGTACTTC. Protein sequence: CASSAGDSSSYEQYF. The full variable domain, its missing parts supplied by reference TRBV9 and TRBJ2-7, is DSGVTQTPKHLITATGQRVTLRCSPRSGDLSVYWYQQSLDQGLQFLIQYYNGEERAKGNILERFSAQQFPDLHSELNLSSLELGDSALYFCASSAGDSSSYEQYFGPGTRLTVT.

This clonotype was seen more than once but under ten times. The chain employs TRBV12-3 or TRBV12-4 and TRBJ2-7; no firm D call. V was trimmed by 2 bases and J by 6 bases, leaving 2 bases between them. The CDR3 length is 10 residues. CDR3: CASSLTEQYF. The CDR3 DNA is TGTGCCAGCAGTTTAACCGAGCAGTACTTC.

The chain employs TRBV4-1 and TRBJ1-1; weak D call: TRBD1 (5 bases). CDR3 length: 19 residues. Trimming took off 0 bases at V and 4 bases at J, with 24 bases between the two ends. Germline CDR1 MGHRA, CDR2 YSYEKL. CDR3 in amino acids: CASSQDRDAAGFMSTEAFF. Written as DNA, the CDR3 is TGCGCCAGCAGCCAAGATAGGGACGCTGCCGGGTTCATGAGCACTGAAGCTTTCTTT.